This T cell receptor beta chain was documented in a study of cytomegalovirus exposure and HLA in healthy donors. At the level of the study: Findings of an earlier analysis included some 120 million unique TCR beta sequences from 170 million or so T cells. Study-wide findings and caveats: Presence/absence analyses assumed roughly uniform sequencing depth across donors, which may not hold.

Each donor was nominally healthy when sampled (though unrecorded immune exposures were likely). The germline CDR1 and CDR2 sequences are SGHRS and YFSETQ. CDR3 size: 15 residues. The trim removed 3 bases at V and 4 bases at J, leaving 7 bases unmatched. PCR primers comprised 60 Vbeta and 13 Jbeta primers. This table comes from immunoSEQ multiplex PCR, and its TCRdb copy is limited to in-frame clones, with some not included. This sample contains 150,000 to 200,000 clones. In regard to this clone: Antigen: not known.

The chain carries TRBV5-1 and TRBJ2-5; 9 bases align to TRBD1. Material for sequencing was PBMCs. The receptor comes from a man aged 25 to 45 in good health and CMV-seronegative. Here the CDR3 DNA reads TGCGCCAGCAGCTGGGGACAGGGTGGAGGAGAGACCCAGTACTTC. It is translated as CASSWGQGGGETQYF.